The clone carrying this TCR beta chain came up a few times. Antigen: not known. These data come from a study of blood T cells in healthy people across ages. The second PCR ran about 6 to 12 cycles with a sample-barcoded 5' primer and J-beta primers. One entry per CDR3 protein, called by TCRdb with MiXCR from the 5' RACE reads. This sample has roughly 790,000 distinct CDR3 sequences, with around 40% found just once. Germline V lookup: CDR1 SGHTA, CDR2 FQGTGA. The CDR3 extends over 15 amino acids. V lost 5 bases and J lost 10; bases outside the gene matches: 9. Overall study findings and caveats: As naive T cell percentage varied, TCR beta diversity correlated strongly with it.

Every donor gave approximately 10 milliliters of peripheral blood. The chain is built from TRBV7-3 and TRBJ2-1, with 12 bases lining up with TRBD2. The sequenced sample was blood. The receptor comes from a woman aged 55-75 years in good health. CDR3 DNA sequence: TGTGCCAGCAGCAAGGGGGGACTAGCGGGTGGGGAGCAGTTCTTC. Translating gives CASSKGGLAGGEQFF.